The next 14 T cell receptor beta chains were all read from a single sample in a study of spatial heterogeneity in lung cancer. Time point here: sample taken at primary tumor resection. Via MiXCR, TCRdb re-called the 5' RACE reads, giving one row per CDR3 protein. The sample carries nearly 80,000 distinct CDR3 sequences, about 7.8% recorded once. This sample comprised PBMCs, obtained at surgery. The origin of the receptors is a male donor with early-stage non-small cell lung cancer.

This clonotype was observed many times. The rearrangement joins TRBV3-1 to TRBJ1-2; 8 bases are shared with TRBD1. Germline V gene lookup returns CDR1 LGHDT and CDR2 YNNKEL (reference sequence). V shed 4 bases and J 5 bases; nucleotides not matched to a gene: 12. This CDR3 has 16 amino acids. The CDR3 DNA follows: TGTGCCAGCAGCCCTCTCCCGACAGGGGTTTGGTATGGCTACACCTTC. Its protein is CASSPLPTGVWYGYTF.

In this sample, this clonotype turned up a few times. The rearrangement links TRBV9 to TRBJ2-5, with 8 bases aligning to TRBD1. V dropped 2 bases and J dropped 2; count of bases not matched to a gene: 2. Germline assignment: CDR1 SGDLS and CDR2 YYNGEE. The CDR3 is 14 residues long. The CDR3 reads CASSVQGAQETQYF. DNA for the CDR3: TGTGCCAGCAGCGTTCAGGGGGCGCAAGAGACCCAGTACTTC.

This clonotype was recorded many times. The chain couples TRBV2 to TRBJ1-4; D not resolved. The V end lost 7 bases, the J end lost 6 bases, and 15 bases lay between the germline ends. Germline CDR1 and CDR2: SNHLY and FYNNEI. The CDR3 runs 14 residues. Here the CDR3 reads CASKSNRLDEKLFF. DNA of the CDR3: TGTGCCAGCAAATCGAATAGGTTGGATGAAAAACTGTTTTTT. Looking up the rest from reference TRBV2 and TRBJ1-4 gives the full variable domain: EPEVTQTPSHQVTQMGQEVILRCVPISNHLYFYWYRQILGQKVEFLVSFYNNEISEKSEIFDDQFSVERPDGSNFTLKIRSTKLEDSAMYFCASKSNRLDEKLFFGSGTQLSVL.

This clonotype was seen repeatedly, ten times or more. The rearrangement links TRBV29-1 to TRBJ2-7; 13 bases are shared with TRBD2. V dropped 3 bases and J dropped 4; count of bases not matched to a gene: 3. Germline assignment: CDR1 SQVTM and CDR2 ANQGSEA. The CDR3 extends over 14 amino acids. CDR3: CSVEGLAGQYEQYF. CDR3 nucleotide sequence: TGCAGCGTTGAGGGACTAGCGGGACAGTACGAGCAGTACTTC.

This clonotype was observed at least ten times. CDR3: CASSQEAGMYEQYF. The CDR3, as DNA: TGCGCCAGCAGCCAAGAGGCCGGAATGTACGAGCAGTACTTC. The rearrangement joins TRBV4-1 to TRBJ2-7; D gene unclear. Trimming removed 0 bases from V and 4 bases from J, with 10 bases in between. CDR1 is MGHRA, CDR2 YSYEKL, per germline. There are 14 residues in the CDR3.

This clonotype was observed many times. The rearrangement links TRBV10-2 to TRBJ2-2; D possibly corresponds to TRBD2 (5 bases). From germline, CDR1 is WSHSY and CDR2 SAAADI. Between the trimmed V and J ends, which lost 5 bases and 7 bases, there was a span of 14 bases. CDR3 length equals 14 residues. CDR3 amino acids: CASSFRRDGGELFF. Here the CDR3 DNA reads TGCGCCAGCAGTTTTAGACGGGATGGCGGGGAGCTGTTTTTT.

This clonotype was seen only a few times. J is TRBJ1-2 and V is TRBV27; TRBD1 agrees at 9 bases. Germline CDR1 is MNHEY and CDR2 is SMNVEV (reference sequence). The J segment lost 4 bases and the V segment lost 3 bases, leaving 6 bases of the junction unmatched. There are 15 residues in the CDR3. In nucleotides, the CDR3 is TGTGCCAGCAGTTTTTCCGGGACAGGGCTCTATGGCTACACCTTC. Translated, it gives CASSFSGTGLYGYTF.

This clonotype was counted many times. The rearrangement uses TRBV5-1 and TRBJ2-5; 15 positions agree with TRBD2. Per germline, CDR1 SGHRS and CDR2 YFSETQ. With 4 bases clipped from V and 4 bases from J, the junction kept 5 bases outside the gene matches. The CDR3 extends over 16 amino acids. CDR3 sequence: CASSPGLAGGVETQYF. CDR3 in DNA: TGCGCCAGCAGCCCGGGACTAGCGGGAGGAGTAGAGACCCAGTACTTC.

Concerning this clonotype itself: A much bigger clone sits one base away, suggesting this may be a read error. The V call is TRBV7-9, the J call TRBJ2-1; 10 bases are a match to TRBD2. CDR3 length: 16 residues. Trimming cost V 8 bases and J 5 bases; bases outside gene matches: 12. Germline CDR1 reads SEHNR; CDR2 reads FQNEAQ (reference sequence). CDR3 sequence reads: CASGGEASGRNNEQFF. The CDR3 bases are TGTGCCAGCGGCGGAGAGGCTAGCGGGAGAAACAATGAGCAGTTCTTC.

The sample holds many counts of this clonotype. J is TRBJ1-1 and V is TRBV9; D is unclear. V was shortened by 8 bases and J by 11 bases, with 10 bases between the two germline ends. The CDR3 extends over 9 amino acids. Germline V gives CDR1 SGDLS, CDR2 YYNGEE. The CDR3 DNA sequence: TGTGCCAGTAGGAAGGTCGCTTTCTTT. The encoded protein is CASRKVAFF.

The sample holds a few counts of this clonotype. The CDR3 nucleotides are TGCGCCAGCAGTCAGCGCCGGGACAGGCCCTTAGAGACCCAGTACTTC. Residues: CASSQRRDRPLETQYF. This chain joins TRBV23-1 and TRBJ2-5; 8 nucleotides line up with TRBD1. Being an ORF, TRBV23-1 has a function that is uncertain. J gave up 4 bases and V 3 bases, and 10 bases lay outside the gene matches. The CDR3 totals 16 residues.

This clonotype showed up many times. This chain uses TRBV7-2 with TRBJ2-2; D is possibly TRBD2 (5 bases). The germline gives CDR1 SGHTA, CDR2 FQGNSA. The CDR3 consists of 15 residues. Trimming removed 7 bases from V and 3 bases from J, with 15 bases in between. The CDR3 is CASTPGRTYTGELFF. The CDR3 coding sequence is TGTGCCAGCACACCGGGCCGGACTTACACCGGGGAGCTGTTTTTT.

At least ten counts were recorded for this clonotype. This rearrangement joins TRBV12-3 or TRBV12-4 to TRBJ2-5; 12 nucleotides agree with TRBD2. The CDR3 is 15 amino acids. Trimming took 5 bases from V and 4 from J; bases not matched to a gene: 5. This chain's CDR3 is CASSPGLAGIETQYF. In nucleotides, the CDR3 is TGTGCCAGCAGTCCCGGACTAGCGGGAATAGAGACCCAGTACTTC.

The V gene is TRBV29-1, the J gene TRBJ2-7; 8 nucleotides agree with TRBD2. J was trimmed by 6 bases and V by 6 bases; bases with no gene match: 4. CDR1 and CDR2 from the germline V gene are SQVTM and ANQGSEA. The CDR3 contains 11 residues. In DNA form, the CDR3 reads TGCAGCGTCGGACTAGCTGGCGAGCAGTACTTC. Amino acid sequence: CSVGLAGEQYF.